This is a list of T cell receptor beta chains from one sample in a study of CD8 T cells in ankylosing spondylitis. TCRdb ran MiXCR on the 5' RACE reads and lists one entry per CDR3 protein. The sample shows 35,000 to 50,000 distinct CDR3 sequences, less than 4% of them seen only once. Sequenced sample: blood, either unsorted or a sorted T cell fraction (not recorded which). The receptors were gathered from a male donor with ankylosing spondylitis or in good health (not recorded which). Both conserved end residues are part of each CDR3. Fields, in order: D gene, V gene, J gene, clone size, CDR3 protein, CDR3 DNA. The D gene is left open where the match is weak. Some rows have no size entry. The others give once, few or many, or a class for an expanded clone.

d_gene: -
v_gene: TRBV9
j_gene: TRBJ1-5
abundance: many
CDR3aa: CASSVGGYQPQHF
CDR3nt: TGTGCCAGCAGCGTAGGGGGTTATCAGCCCCAGCATTTT

d_gene: -
v_gene: TRBV9
j_gene: TRBJ1-2
abundance: many
CDR3aa: CASSVAGSTNYGYTF
CDR3nt: TGTGCCAGCAGCGTAGCGGGAAGTACTAACTATGGCTACACCTTC

d_gene: TRBD1
v_gene: TRBV9
j_gene: TRBJ1-5
abundance: many
CDR3aa: CASSTGGESNQPQHF
CDR3nt: TGTGCCAGCAGCACAGGGGGCGAGAGCAATCAGCCCCAGCATTTT

d_gene: TRBD2
v_gene: TRBV9
j_gene: TRBJ2-5
abundance: few
CDR3aa: CASSTPGGGTQETQYF
CDR3nt: TGTGCCAGCAGCACCCCTGGCGGGGGGACCCAAGAGACCCAGTACTTC

d_gene: -
v_gene: TRBV9
j_gene: TRBJ1-3
abundance: many
CDR3aa: CASSVEPSGNTIYF
CDR3nt: TGTGCCAGCAGCGTAGAACCCTCTGGAAACACCATATATTTT

d_gene: -
v_gene: TRBV9
j_gene: TRBJ2-1
abundance: many
CDR3aa: CASSVRGLAENHEQFF
CDR3nt: TGTGCCAGCAGCGTAAGAGGGTTAGCGGAGAACCATGAGCAGTTCTTC

d_gene: -
v_gene: TRBV9
j_gene: TRBJ2-1
abundance: many
CDR3aa: CASSVDPSPQGGEQFF
CDR3nt: TGTGCCAGCAGCGTAGACCCCTCGCCCCAGGGGGGTGAGCAGTTCTTC

d_gene: TRBD1
v_gene: TRBV9
j_gene: TRBJ1-3
abundance: many
CDR3aa: CASSVGSVWDSSGNTIYF
CDR3nt: TGTGCCAGCAGCGTAGGCTCGGTGTGGGACAGCTCTGGAAACACCATATATTTT

d_gene: TRBD2
v_gene: TRBV9
j_gene: TRBJ2-3
abundance: many
CDR3aa: CASNELAGVSDTQYF
CDR3nt: TGTGCCAGCAACGAACTAGCGGGGGTCTCAGATACGCAGTATTTT

d_gene: -
v_gene: TRBV9
j_gene: TRBJ1-1
abundance: many
CDR3aa: CASSVDIRATNTEAFF
CDR3nt: TGTGCCAGCAGCGTAGATATTAGGGCCACGAACACTGAAGCTTTCTTT

d_gene: TRBD1
v_gene: TRBV9
j_gene: TRBJ2-3
abundance: many
CDR3aa: CASSLDRGGYTQYF
CDR3nt: TGTGCCAGCAGCTTAGACAGGGGGGGATATACGCAGTATTTT

d_gene: -
v_gene: TRBV9
j_gene: TRBJ1-2
abundance: few
CDR3aa: CASSARQVGGYTF
CDR3nt: TGTGCCAGCAGCGCTCGACAGGTGGGCGGCTACACCTTC

d_gene: -
v_gene: TRBV9
j_gene: TRBJ2-2
abundance: -
CDR3aa: CASSVAGISNTGELFF
CDR3nt: TGTGCCAGCAGCGTAGCGGGGATCTCGAACACCGGGGAGCTGTTTTTT

d_gene: -
v_gene: TRBV9
j_gene: TRBJ2-2
abundance: many
CDR3aa: CASSIHTGELFF
CDR3nt: TGTGCCAGCAGCATACACACCGGGGAGCTGTTTTTT

d_gene: -
v_gene: TRBV9
j_gene: TRBJ2-3
abundance: -
CDR3aa: CASSGGFTDTQYF
CDR3nt: TGTGCCAGCAGCGGCGGTTTCACAGATACGCAGTATTTT

d_gene: -
v_gene: TRBV9
j_gene: TRBJ2-2
abundance: many
CDR3aa: CASSVGRPTGELFF
CDR3nt: TGTGCCAGCAGCGTAGGCAGGCCCACCGGGGAGCTGTTTTTT

d_gene: TRBD2
v_gene: TRBV9
j_gene: TRBJ2-5
abundance: many
CDR3aa: CASSVEAGGQETQYF
CDR3nt: TGTGCCAGCAGCGTAGAAGCGGGAGGGCAAGAGACCCAGTACTTC

d_gene: -
v_gene: TRBV9
j_gene: TRBJ1-2
abundance: many
CDR3aa: CASSVDRPAF
CDR3nt: TGTGCCAGCAGCGTAGACCGGCCAGCCTTC

d_gene: TRBD2
v_gene: TRBV9
j_gene: TRBJ2-5
abundance: many
CDR3aa: CASSTGLAIRETQYF
CDR3nt: TGTGCCAGCAGCACGGGACTAGCCATTAGAGAGACCCAGTACTTC

d_gene: -
v_gene: TRBV9
j_gene: TRBJ2-6
abundance: many
CDR3aa: CASSVRQSGANVLTF
CDR3nt: TGTGCCAGCAGCGTAAGGCAGTCTGGGGCCAACGTCCTGACTTTC

d_gene: TRBD1
v_gene: TRBV9
j_gene: TRBJ2-5
abundance: many
CDR3aa: CASSPRTGVETQYF
CDR3nt: TGTGCCAGCAGCCCCCGGACAGGGGTCGAGACCCAGTACTTC

d_gene: -
v_gene: TRBV9
j_gene: TRBJ2-3
abundance: many
CDR3aa: CASSVEVTSTDTQYF
CDR3nt: TGTGCCAGCAGCGTAGAGGTGACTAGCACAGATACGCAGTATTTT

d_gene: -
v_gene: TRBV9
j_gene: TRBJ1-2
abundance: many
CDR3aa: CASSVAIGPNGAGYTF
CDR3nt: TGTGCCAGCAGCGTAGCTATAGGGCCAAATGGGGCTGGCTACACCTTC

d_gene: TRBD2
v_gene: TRBV9
j_gene: TRBJ2-1
abundance: many
CDR3aa: CASSVAGLATDNEQFF
CDR3nt: TGTGCCAGCAGCGTAGCCGGACTAGCGACCGACAATGAGCAGTTCTTC

d_gene: -
v_gene: TRBV9
j_gene: TRBJ2-1
abundance: many
CDR3aa: CASSGGGSSYNEQFF
CDR3nt: TGTGCCAGCAGCGGGGGGGGCAGCTCCTACAATGAGCAGTTCTTC

d_gene: TRBD2
v_gene: TRBV9
j_gene: TRBJ2-3
abundance: many
CDR3aa: CASSVGTSGGGTDTQYF
CDR3nt: TGTGCCAGCAGCGTGGGGACTAGCGGGGGGGGGACAGATACGCAGTATTTT

d_gene: -
v_gene: TRBV9
j_gene: TRBJ2-1
abundance: -
CDR3aa: CASSVGVGDNEQFF
CDR3nt: TGTGCCAGCAGCGTAGGGGTGGGGGACAATGAGCAGTTCTTC

d_gene: TRBD2
v_gene: TRBV9
j_gene: TRBJ2-5
abundance: medium-sized
CDR3aa: CASSGGRYQETQYF
CDR3nt: TGTGCCAGCAGCGGCGGGAGGTACCAAGAGACCCAGTACTTC

d_gene: TRBD2
v_gene: TRBV9
j_gene: TRBJ2-3
abundance: many
CDR3aa: CASSISGGATDTQYF
CDR3nt: TGTGCCAGCAGCATTAGCGGGGGGGCCACAGATACGCAGTATTTT

d_gene: -
v_gene: TRBV9
j_gene: TRBJ2-3
abundance: many
CDR3aa: CASSARTGLSGDTQYF
CDR3nt: TGTGCCAGCAGCGCCCGGACAGGCCTGAGCGGGGATACGCAGTATTTT

d_gene: -
v_gene: TRBV9
j_gene: TRBJ1-1
abundance: many
CDR3aa: CASSVRGQGVGDTEAFF
CDR3nt: TGTGCCAGCAGCGTGAGGGGACAAGGGGTAGGGGACACTGAAGCTTTCTTT

d_gene: -
v_gene: TRBV9
j_gene: TRBJ1-6
abundance: many
CDR3aa: CASSVEGRGSPLHF
CDR3nt: TGTGCCAGCAGCGTAGAGGGGAGAGGGTCACCCCTCCACTTT

d_gene: -
v_gene: TRBV19
j_gene: TRBJ2-2
abundance: few
CDR3aa: CASGRATLTGELFF
CDR3nt: TGTGCCAGTGGACGCGCCACCCTCACCGGGGAGCTGTTTTTT

d_gene: TRBD1
v_gene: TRBV9
j_gene: TRBJ1-5
abundance: many
CDR3aa: CASSARGDQPQHF
CDR3nt: TGTGCCAGCAGCGCCAGGGGGGATCAGCCCCAGCATTTT

d_gene: -
v_gene: TRBV9
j_gene: TRBJ2-5
abundance: -
CDR3aa: CASSVGPGQETQYF
CDR3nt: TGTGCCAGCAGCGTAGGGCCCGGCCAAGAGACCCAGTACTTC

d_gene: -
v_gene: TRBV9
j_gene: TRBJ1-6
abundance: many
CDR3aa: CASSVTENNSPLHF
CDR3nt: TGTGCCAGCAGCGTAACAGAAAATAATTCACCCCTCCACTTT

d_gene: TRBD1
v_gene: TRBV9
j_gene: TRBJ1-6
abundance: many
CDR3aa: CASSPTGGRSPLHF
CDR3nt: TGTGCCAGCAGTCCTACAGGGGGCCGGTCACCCCTCCACTTT

d_gene: TRBD1
v_gene: TRBV9
j_gene: TRBJ2-1
abundance: many
CDR3aa: CASSVGQGESYNEQFF
CDR3nt: TGTGCCAGCAGCGTAGGTCAGGGGGAATCATACAATGAGCAGTTCTTC

d_gene: -
v_gene: TRBV9
j_gene: TRBJ1-2
abundance: few
CDR3aa: CASSGQLTTYGYTF
CDR3nt: TGTGCCAGCAGCGGACAGTTAACTACCTATGGCTACACCTTC